These 23 T cell receptor beta chains were sequenced from one sample in a study of T cells in Graves' hyperthyroidism and ophthalmopathy. Researchers took RNA transcripts and amplified the TCR beta CDR3 regions from them. Researchers ran a first-round RT-PCR on the TCR CDR3 using the HTBI primer set. One entry per CDR3 protein, called by TCRdb with MiXCR from the multiplex PCR reads. The profile covers around 700,000 distinct CDR3 sequences, with around 20% appearing a single time and 16% taken by the ten largest. Material: blood. All receptors derive from a woman in her forties or fifties with Graves' hyperthyroidism that later progressed to Graves' ophthalmopathy.

The chain combines TRBV6-1 with TRBJ2-2; D may be TRBD1 (6 bases). The CDR3 sequence is 16 residues long. The germline V and J ends were trimmed by 4 bases and 0 bases, with 12 bases remaining between them. Germline CDR1 and CDR2: MNHNS and SASEGT. The CDR3 nucleotides are TGTGCCAGCAGTGCACAGGGAATAACGAACACCGGGGAGCTGTTTTTT. It is translated as CASSAQGITNTGELFF.

This clonotype was detected many times. The chain joins TRBV18 to TRBJ1-1; 7 nucleotides line up with TRBD1. This CDR3 comprises 15 residues. The germline CDR1 and CDR2 sequences are KGHSH and LQKENI. V was clipped by 4 bases and J by 0 bases; unmatched bases: 5. DNA for the CDR3: TGTGCCAGCTCACTACAGGGGAATGTGAACACTGAAGCTTTCTTT. Residues: CASSLQGNVNTEAFF. Full variable domain (rest looked up from reference TRBV18 and TRBJ1-1): NAGVMQNPRHLVRRRGQEARLRCSPMKGHSHVYWYRQLPEEGLKFMVYLQKENIIDESGMPKERFSAEFPKEGPSILRIQQVVRGDSAAYFCASSLQGNVNTEAFFGQGTRLTVV.

J is TRBJ2-5 and V is TRBV2; no definite D call. Per germline, CDR1 SNHLY and CDR2 FYNNEI. This CDR3 comprises 16 residues. The V end lost 2 bases, the J end lost 2 bases, and 15 bases lay between the germline ends. CDR3: CASSEKLLAGQETQYF. CDR3 coding DNA: TGTGCCAGCAGTGAAAAATTGTTGGCAGGTCAAGAGACCCAGTACTTC.

This chain uses TRBV6-5 with TRBJ1-2; D is uncertain. Germline lookup yields CDR1 MNHEY and CDR2 SVGAGI. The length of the CDR3 is 15 residues. The V and J ends lost 0 bases and 4 bases respectively, with 12 bases between them. The CDR3 here is CASSYSNFEIYGYTF. The CDR3, as DNA: TGTGCCAGCAGTTACTCGAATTTCGAGATCTATGGCTACACCTTC.

This clonotype appeared a few times. The CDR3 loop reads CASSEWGGTGGYGYTF. CDR3 DNA sequence: TGTGCCAGCAGTGAATGGGGAGGGACAGGGGGGTATGGCTACACCTTC. The rearrangement joins TRBV25-1 to TRBJ1-2; 11 nucleotides match TRBD1. Germline-derived CDR1 and CDR2 are MGHDK and SYGVNS. V shed 1 base and J 5 bases; nucleotides not matched to a gene: 6. The CDR3 contains 16 residues.

This clonotype was picked up many times. V is TRBV3-1 and J is TRBJ2-3, with no clear D. CDR1 is LGHDT, CDR2 YNNKEL, per germline (reference sequence). V lost 0 bases, J lost 7 bases, and 8 bases lay in between. The CDR3 sequence is 13 residues long. The CDR3 region is CASSQEEGHTQYF. Written as DNA, the CDR3 is TGTGCCAGCAGCCAAGAAGAAGGCCATACGCAGTATTTT.

The chain couples TRBV6-1 to TRBJ2-1, with a possible D match to TRBD2 (5 bases). The germline CDR1 and CDR2 sequences are MNHNS and SASEGT. V lost 2 bases and J 4 bases, leaving 9 bases between the germline ends. This CDR3 has 14 residues. CDR3 residues: CASSEFGEYNEQFF. The CDR3 nucleotides are TGTGCCAGCAGTGAATTCGGGGAATACAATGAGCAGTTCTTC.

The chain recombines TRBV18 with TRBJ1-3; no reliable D call. The V gene's germline CDR1 is KGHSH and CDR2 LQKENI. This CDR3 spans 16 amino acids. The germline V and J ends were trimmed by 6 bases and 0 bases, with 15 bases remaining between them. DNA of the CDR3: TGTGCCAGCTCCCAAGTCGGACTCGCCTCTGGAAACACCATATATTTT. Protein sequence: CASSQVGLASGNTIYF.

This clonotype was detected only a few times. The chain is built from TRBV10-3 and TRBJ2-1, with D unclear. Trimming shortened V by 7 bases and J by 3 bases, and 7 bases separated the two germline ends. The CDR3 has 12 residues. Germline V gene sequence: CDR1 ENHRY, CDR2 SYGVKD. This chain's CDR3 is CAIKEVYNEQFF. The CDR3 DNA follows: TGTGCCATCAAAGAGGTCTACAATGAGCAGTTCTTC.

The chain employs TRBV9 and TRBJ2-2; 9 bases line up with TRBD1. From germline, CDR1 is SGDLS and CDR2 YYNGEE. The CDR3 is made up of 16 amino acids. Trimming at V came to 3 bases and at J to 6 bases, leaving 9 bases not matched to a gene. The DNA for the CDR3 is TGTGCCAGCAGCGACGACCGGGACAGGGAACCCGGGGAGCTGTTTTTT. This encodes CASSDDRDREPGELFF.

This clonotype was counted a few times. A junction boundary mismatches the germline segment, possibly from a read error. The chain carries TRBV9 and TRBJ2-7; D not certain. Germline CDR1 SGDLS, CDR2 YYNGEE. This CDR3 has 16 amino acids. CDR3 sequence: CAGSVGNGPESNEQYF. CDR3 nucleotides: TGTGCCGGCAGCGTAGGTAACGGCCCGGAGTCTAACGAGCAGTACTTC.

This clonotype was counted ten times or more. J is TRBJ2-1 and V is TRBV12-5; D unclear. This CDR3 is built from 14 residues. Germline V gene sequence: CDR1 LGHNT, CDR2 FRNRAP. The germline V and J ends were trimmed by 2 bases and 5 bases, with 10 bases remaining between them. CDR3 coding DNA: TGTGCTAGTGGTTTGTCTGGGTCGAACAATGAGCAGTTCTTC. Its protein is CASGLSGSNNEQFF.

The chain uses TRBV19 and TRBJ1-1; no reliable D call. Germline assignment: CDR1 LNHDA and CDR2 SQIVND (reference sequence). Trimming removed 0 bases from V and 11 bases from J, with 13 bases in between. The CDR3 is made up of 13 amino acids. The CDR3 bases are TGTGCCAGTAGTATAGATTTTAAGGGTAAGGCTTTCTTT. This encodes CASSIDFKGKAFF.

This clonotype was counted between two and nine times. The chain has TRBV19 and TRBJ1-1, with 9 bases matching TRBD1. The CDR3 has 13 residues. V gave up 3 bases and J gave up 6 bases; unmatched junction bases: 2. The V gene's germline CDR1 is LNHDA and CDR2 SQIVND (reference sequence). CDR3 sequence (DNA): TGTGCCAGTAGTATGGGACAGGGCTCTGAAGCTTTCTTT. Its translation is CASSMGQGSEAFF.

This clonotype was detected a few times. The chain uses TRBV6-1 and TRBJ1-4, with TRBD1 as a possible D gene (6 bases). The ends were cut back, 6 bases at V and 0 bases at J, with 20 bases in the middle. The CDR3 extends over 18 amino acids. CDR1 and CDR2 from the germline V gene are MNHNS and SASEGT. Written as DNA, the CDR3 is TGTGCCAGCAGCTTGGGAGGGGGTCCCTATGCAACTAATGAAAAACTGTTTTTT. Translating it yields CASSLGGGPYATNEKLFF.

Ten or more counts support this clonotype. The chain couples TRBV3-1 to TRBJ1-1; D unclear. Trimming took 2 bases from V and 1 from J, leaving 5 bases between them. Germline-derived CDR1 and CDR2 are LGHDT and YNNKEL (reference sequence). The CDR3 is made up of 13 amino acids. CDR3 nucleotides: TGTGCCAGCAGCCAAATAGAGAACACTGAAGCTTTCTTT. Protein product: CASSQIENTEAFF. The full variable domain, its missing parts supplied by reference TRBV3-1 and TRBJ1-1, is DTAVSQTPKYLVTQMGNDKSIKCEQNLGHDTMYWYKQDSKKFLKIMFSYNNKELIINETVPNRFSPKSPDKAHLNLHINSLELGDSAVYFCASSQIENTEAFFGQGTRLTVV.

This clonotype was found a few times. The rearrangement links TRBV7-4 to TRBJ1-5; D is possibly TRBD1 (5 bases). V was pared by 6 bases and J by 16 bases, with 19 bases between. Germline V gives CDR1 SGHVT, CDR2 SQSDAQ. The CDR3 runs 12 residues. The CDR3 DNA is TGTGCCAGCAGTTACTCGTCGCAGGGAATACATTTT. Residues: CASSYSSQGIHF.

The chain links TRBV11-2 to TRBJ2-7, with D possibly matching TRBD1 (5 bases). The CDR3 runs to 15 residues. The germline CDR1 and CDR2 sequences are SGHAT and FQNNGV. The germline V and J ends were trimmed by 0 bases and 4 bases, with 13 bases remaining between them. CDR3 in amino acids: CASSLDTDSGYEQYF. DNA of the CDR3: TGTGCCAGCAGCTTAGATACCGACAGTGGATACGAGCAGTACTTC.

In its sample, this clonotype was seen a few times. J is TRBJ2-6 and V is TRBV5-1, with 11 nucleotides matching TRBD1. V dropped 4 bases and J dropped 4; count of bases not matched to a gene: 7. Looked up from germline, CDR1 is SGHRS and CDR2 is YFSETQ. This CDR3 region has 17 residues. The CDR3 DNA reads as TGCGCCAGCAGCACTGGGGACAGGGGGTCCGGGGCCAACGTCCTGACTTTC. As protein: CASSTGDRGSGANVLTF.

In its sample, this clonotype was seen many times. The chain employs TRBV12-3 or TRBV12-4 and TRBJ1-2, with D maybe TRBD1 (5 bases). Trimming took off 2 bases at V and 7 bases at J, with 11 bases between the two ends. This CDR3 contains 13 residues. As DNA, the CDR3 is TGTGCCAGCAGTTTATATCAGGGAAGTGGCTACACCTTC. Its protein product is CASSLYQGSGYTF.

The sample holds a few counts of this clonotype. The chain links TRBV5-1 to TRBJ1-2, with TRBD1 matching 12 bases. This CDR3 region has 18 residues. With V trimmed by 1 base and J by 3 bases, 10 bases remained unmatched. Germline V lookup: CDR1 SGHRS, CDR2 YFSETQ. The CDR3: CASSLFGTGGGSDYGYTF. The CDR3 DNA reads as TGCGCCAGCAGCTTGTTCGGGACAGGGGGCGGGTCGGACTATGGCTACACCTTC.

This clonotype was detected ten times or more. The rearrangement joins TRBV20-1 to TRBJ2-4, with TRBD1 identical over 7 bases. V lost 3 bases and J lost 5; bases outside the gene matches: 7. Germline loops: CDR1 DFQATT, CDR2 SNEGSKA (reference sequence). This CDR3 contains 14 residues. CDR3 sequence reads: CSASTGQGENIQYF. The CDR3 DNA reads TGCAGTGCTAGCACCGGGCAGGGGGAAAACATTCAGTACTTC.

This clonotype was counted a few times. This chain links TRBV4-2 with TRBJ2-7; maybe TRBD1 (6 bases). V was pared by 1 base and J by 1 base, with 17 bases between. The CDR3 runs to 17 residues. Germline V CDR1 and CDR2: LGHNA, YNFKEQ. CDR3 bases: TGTGCCAGCAGCCAAGGGTTCTGGGGGCCCAGTTCCTACGAGCAGTACTTC. This gives the protein CASSQGFWGPSSYEQYF.